These 28 T cell receptor beta chains were all obtained from the same sample, sequenced in a study of T cell responses to AZD1222 COVID-19 vaccine. Measured with immunoSEQ multiplex PCR; TCRdb has only the in-frame clones, and not every one. The data hold roughly 100,000 clones, with more than 70% observed a single time. Sequenced here: peripheral blood, sampled 28 days after the second AZD1222 dose. The receptors stem from an adult who received the AZD1222 COVID-19 vaccine.

This clone was observed a handful of times. This chain joins TRBV12-3 or TRBV12-4 and TRBJ1-1; D call uncertain. Trimming stripped 8 bases from V and 2 bases from J, with 9 bases between. The CDR3 runs to 12 residues. The CDR3 DNA is TGTGCCAGCCGGGTATATAACACTGAAGCTTTCTTT. It is translated as CASRVYNTEAFF.

This rearrangement joins TRBV6-2 or TRBV6-3 to TRBJ1-3; the match to TRBD1 covers 7 bases. The germline gives CDR1 MNHEY, CDR2 SVGEGT. The CDR3 is made up of 15 amino acids. V was clipped by 5 bases and J by 2 bases; unmatched bases: 6. The CDR3 is CASSRRQGAGNTIYF. The DNA of the CDR3 is TGTGCCAGCAGTCGAAGACAGGGCGCTGGAAACACCATATATTTT.

This clone has just one count. The genes are TRBV7-2 and TRBJ2-7, with 7 bases matching TRBD2. In germline, CDR1 is SGHTA, CDR2 FQGNSA. The trim removed 2 bases at V and 7 bases at J, leaving 14 bases unmatched. CDR3 size: 16 residues. CDR3 nucleotides: TGTGCCAGCAGCTTAAGGGTACAGCGGGAAGGTCGGGAGCAGTACTTC. Its translation: CASSLRVQREGREQYF.

The V gene is TRBV19, the J gene TRBJ1-3, with D unclear. In germline, CDR1 is LNHDA, CDR2 SQIVND (reference sequence). The CDR3 contains 14 residues. Between the trimmed V and J ends, which lost 7 bases and 0 bases, there was a span of 10 bases. CDR3 nucleotide sequence: TGTGCCAGTATTCCACATGTCTCTGGAAACACCATATATTTT. Translation: CASIPHVSGNTIYF.

The CDR3 reads CASSPREGGYGYTF. The CDR3 bases are TGTGCCAGCAGCCCTAGGGAAGGGGGCTATGGCTACACCTTC. The V and J genes are TRBV6-6 and TRBJ1-2; the D gene is possibly TRBD1 (6 bases). Germline CDR1 reads MNHNY; CDR2 reads SVGAGI (reference sequence). The CDR3 runs to 14 residues. Trimming took 6 bases from V and 4 from J, leaving 15 bases between them.

This chain links TRBV27 with TRBJ1-6; D remains ambiguous. The V gene's germline CDR1 is MNHEY and CDR2 SMNVEV (reference sequence). Trimming shortened V by 3 bases and J by 7 bases, and 4 bases separated the two germline ends. The CDR3 runs 12 residues. The CDR3 sequence is CASSFWNSPLHF. The CDR3 nucleotides read TGTGCCAGCAGTTTCTGGAATTCACCCCTCCACTTT.

This clone was observed a single time. The rearrangement links TRBV19 to TRBJ2-7; 11 bases align to TRBD2. CDR3 size: 14 residues. From germline, CDR1 is LNHDA and CDR2 SQIVND (reference sequence). V was clipped by 5 bases and J by 7 bases; unmatched bases: 7. The CDR3 protein is CASSALAGGEEQYF. The CDR3 coding sequence is TGTGCCAGTAGTGCCCTAGCGGGAGGAGAGGAGCAGTACTTC. Full variable domain (remainder filled in from reference TRBV19 and TRBJ2-7): DGGITQSPKYLFRKEGQNVTLSCEQNLNHDAMYWYRQDPGQGLRLIYYSQIVNDFQKGDIAEGYSVSREKKESFPLTVTSAQKNPTAFYLCASSALAGGEEQYFGPGTRLTVT.

The V gene is TRBV7-9, the J gene TRBJ2-7, with 9 bases matching TRBD1. There are 15 residues in the CDR3. V was pared by 5 bases and J by 2 bases, with 7 bases of the junction left unmatched. Germline V gene lookup returns CDR1 SEHNR and CDR2 FQNEAQ (reference sequence). The CDR3 sequence is CASSATGGQTYEQYF. For the CDR3, the DNA is TGTGCCAGCAGCGCCACAGGGGGCCAGACCTACGAGCAGTACTTC.

The genes are TRBV7-8 and TRBJ1-3; TRBD1 is a possible D gene (5 bases). Germline assignment: CDR1 SGHVS and CDR2 FQNEAQ. This CDR3 is 17 amino acids long. V was trimmed by 0 bases and J by 4 bases, leaving 16 bases between them. CDR3 residues: CASSLAVGHTAGNTIYF. DNA of the CDR3: TGTGCCAGCAGCTTAGCGGTCGGACACACGGCGGGAAACACCATATATTTT.

V usage is TRBV28 and J usage is TRBJ1-2; unclear D gene. This CDR3 spans 15 amino acids. Trimming removed 4 bases at V and 1 base at J, with 13 bases between. Germline values: CDR1 MDHEN, CDR2 SYDVKM. The CDR3 spells CASSSPVGDNYGYTF. Written as DNA, the CDR3 is TGTGCCAGCAGTTCTCCCGTCGGGGATAACTATGGCTACACCTTC.

The chain employs TRBV9 and TRBJ2-1; 11 bases are a match to TRBD2. The CDR3 covers 14 residues. V lost 4 bases to trimming and J lost 6 bases; unmatched junction nucleotides: 3. Germline-derived CDR1 and CDR2 are SGDLS and YYNGEE. CDR3 sequence (DNA): TGTGCCAGCAGCCTAGCGGGAGGTCCCAATGAGCAGTTCTTC. It codes for CASSLAGGPNEQFF.

This chain joins TRBV5-5 and TRBJ1-1; D not resolved. The CDR3 runs to 14 residues. Germline-derived CDR1 and CDR2 are SGHKS and YYEKEE (reference sequence). V lost 0 bases and J 13 bases, leaving 19 bases between the germline ends. The CDR3 is CASSLDGVWYERFF. Here the CDR3 DNA reads TGTGCCAGCAGCTTGGACGGTGTATGGTACGAGCGTTTCTTT.

This chain links TRBV5-4 with TRBJ2-5; either TRBD1 or TRBD2 may fit D (5 bases each). The germline V gene encodes CDR1 SGHNT and CDR2 YYREEE (reference sequence). The CDR3 consists of 16 residues. V was cut by 0 bases and J by 1 base, with 13 bases left in between. The CDR3 here is CASSLVPLGGQETQYF. The CDR3 nucleotides read TGTGCCAGCAGCTTGGTCCCTCTTGGGGGCCAAGAGACCCAGTACTTC.

The chain combines TRBV29-1 with TRBJ1-1; no reliable D call. This CDR3 is 10 amino acids long. Germline V gene sequence: CDR1 SQVTM, CDR2 ANQGSEA. Trimming left V 4 bases short and J 4 bases short, with 4 bases between. CDR3 in amino acids: CSVAITEAFF. The DNA for the CDR3 is TGCAGCGTTGCGATCACTGAAGCTTTCTTT.

The chain uses TRBV7-2 and TRBJ2-7, with 11 bases fitting TRBD2. The CDR3 runs 15 residues. V gave up 5 bases and J gave up 2 bases; unmatched junction bases: 5. Germline V gene data show CDR1 as SGHTA and CDR2 as FQGNSA. The DNA for the CDR3 is TGTGCCAGCAGCCCAAGACTAGCGGGGACCTACGAGCAGTACTTC. It translates to CASSPRLAGTYEQYF.

The gene calls are TRBV19 and TRBJ1-6, with 9 bases matching TRBD1. The CDR3 has 16 residues. Germline CDR1 LNHDA, CDR2 SQIVND (reference sequence). The trim removed 5 bases at V and 11 bases at J, leaving 13 bases unmatched. Here the CDR3 reads CASSLPHRGRIPPLHF. DNA of the CDR3: TGTGCCAGTAGTCTACCCCACAGGGGGCGGATTCCACCCCTCCACTTT.

This clone was seen a single time. The CDR3 here is CSVLINGYTF. CDR3 DNA: TGCAGCGTTCTGATTAATGGCTACACCTTC. The chain employs TRBV29-1 and TRBJ1-2; no definite D call. V dropped 5 bases and J dropped 6 bases, with 7 bases sitting between them. Germline V gives CDR1 SQVTM, CDR2 ANQGSEA. The CDR3 has 10 amino acids.

The chain joins TRBV10-3 to TRBJ2-1; TRBD2 might be the D (5 bases). Per germline, CDR1 ENHRY and CDR2 SYGVKD. The V end was cut by 4 bases, the J end by 3 bases, with 13 bases between. This CDR3 is built from 15 residues. CDR3 protein: CAISGVAGGYNEQFF. DNA for the CDR3: TGTGCCATCAGTGGGGTGGCGGGCGGCTACAATGAGCAGTTCTTC.

The rearrangement uses TRBV27 and TRBJ2-7; 9 bases fit TRBD1. The V gene's germline CDR1 is MNHEY and CDR2 SMNVEV (reference sequence). The J segment lost 7 bases and the V segment lost 5 bases, leaving 9 bases of the junction unmatched. The CDR3 spans 14 residues. The DNA of the CDR3 is TGTGCCAGCAGTCCTCGGGACAGGGTGGAAGAGCAGTACTTC. This translates into CASSPRDRVEEQYF.

CDR3 residues: CASSQPSGTGLSEQFF. Written as DNA, the CDR3 is TGTGCCAGCAGCCAGCCCTCCGGGACAGGGTTGAGTGAGCAGTTCTTC. J is TRBJ2-1 and V is TRBV3-1 (or the pseudogene TRBV3-2); 9 bases map to TRBD1. This CDR3 spans 16 amino acids. The germline V gene encodes CDR1 LGHDT and CDR2 YNNKEL (reference sequence). The V gene end was trimmed by 3 bases and the J gene end by 9 bases; junction bases not matched to a gene: 12.

The chain joins TRBV7-2 to TRBJ2-1; TRBD2 agrees at 7 bases. CDR1 and CDR2 (germline): SGHTA, FQGNSA. With 1 base clipped from V and 0 bases from J, the junction kept 6 bases outside the gene matches. The CDR3 runs 17 residues. Here the CDR3 DNA reads TGTGCCAGCAGCTTAGATCGGGGAGGGATCTCCTACAATGAGCAGTTCTTC. As protein: CASSLDRGGISYNEQFF.

V gene TRBV7-2 combines with J gene TRBJ2-7; 7 bases are a match to TRBD1. Germline CDR1 is SGHTA and CDR2 is FQGNSA. The junction had 5 bases not matched to a gene; V was cut back by 4 bases and J by 2 bases. The CDR3 is 14 residues long. CDR3 residues: CASSSGTAAYEQYF. CDR3 coding DNA: TGTGCCAGCAGCTCAGGGACAGCGGCCTACGAGCAGTACTTC.

V gene TRBV6-5 combines with J gene TRBJ1-1; TRBD1 aligns across 10 bases. The CDR3 length is 15 residues. Looked up from germline, CDR1 is MNHEY and CDR2 is SVGAGI. The J segment lost 7 bases and the V segment lost 7 bases, leaving 12 bases of the junction unmatched. CDR3 nucleotide sequence: TGTGCCAGCAACTACTTGACAGGGGGCCTAAATGAAGCTTTCTTT. Translated, it gives CASNYLTGGLNEAFF.

The chain joins TRBV29-1 to TRBJ2-1; 11 positions agree with TRBD2. The CDR3 extends over 13 amino acids. Germline CDR1 SQVTM, CDR2 ANQGSEA. The V gene end was trimmed by 4 bases and the J gene end by 8 bases; junction bases not matched to a gene: 4. CDR3 amino acids: CSVGRLAGYEQFF. For the CDR3, the DNA is TGCAGCGTTGGAAGACTAGCGGGATATGAGCAGTTCTTC.

The gene calls are TRBV2 and TRBJ2-3; 10 bases are a match to TRBD2. This CDR3 is 17 amino acids long. Germline loops: CDR1 SNHLY, CDR2 FYNNEI. V lost 4 bases and J lost 2; bases outside the gene matches: 9. CDR3 bases: TGTGCCAGCAGTGCTCCGTACAGCGGGGGGGACACAGATACGCAGTATTTT. As protein: CASSAPYSGGDTDTQYF.

The V gene is TRBV3-1 (or the pseudogene TRBV3-2), the J gene TRBJ1-1; D remains ambiguous. Germline loops: CDR1 LGHDT, CDR2 YNNKEL (reference sequence). The CDR3 loop spans 15 amino acids. With 4 bases removed from V and 0 bases from J, the gap between germline ends came to 12 bases. In DNA, the CDR3 is TGTGCCAGCAGCCCGAGACGGATCATGAACACTGAAGCTTTCTTT. Encoded protein: CASSPRRIMNTEAFF.

This chain uses TRBV24-1 with TRBJ2-1; D remains unclear. The CDR3 contains 12 residues. Germline CDR1 reads KGHDR; CDR2 reads SFDVKD. Trimming removed 4 bases from V and 12 bases from J, with 12 bases in between. The CDR3 sequence is CATSDLGDRQFF. The DNA of the CDR3 is TGTGCCACCAGTGACCTGGGTGACCGGCAGTTCTTC.

The rearrangement joins TRBV5-6 to TRBJ1-2; 7 bases agree with TRBD1. The CDR3 contains 15 residues. Unmatched junction bases numbered 10, after V lost 4 bases and J lost 4 bases. CDR1 and CDR2 from the germline V gene are SGHDT and YYEEEE. In DNA form, the CDR3 reads TGTGCCAGCAGCATGACCGGGACAGCGACCTATGGCTACACCTTC. As protein: CASSMTGTATYGYTF.